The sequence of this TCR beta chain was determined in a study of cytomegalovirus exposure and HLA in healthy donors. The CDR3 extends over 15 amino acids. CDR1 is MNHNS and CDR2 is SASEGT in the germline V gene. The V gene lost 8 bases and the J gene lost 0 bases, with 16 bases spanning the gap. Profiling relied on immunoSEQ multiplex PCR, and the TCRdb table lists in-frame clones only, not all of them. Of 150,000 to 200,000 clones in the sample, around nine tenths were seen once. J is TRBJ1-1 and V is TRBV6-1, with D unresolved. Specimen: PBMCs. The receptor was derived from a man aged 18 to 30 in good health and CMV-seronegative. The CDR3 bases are TGTGCCAGCCGACGCGGTTTGGCCATGAACACTGAAGCTTTCTTT. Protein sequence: CASRRGLAMNTEAFF.